A single sample is the source of the 29 T cell receptor beta chains below, sequenced in a study of T cell responses to AZD1222 COVID-19 vaccine. Here immunoSEQ multiplex PCR was the method, and the copy in TCRdb shows in-frame clones only, minus some. The sample contains 85,000 to 100,000 clones, 85% to 90% of which appear only once. Material: peripheral blood, obtained 28 days after the second AZD1222 dose. Every receptor here comes from an adult who received the AZD1222 COVID-19 vaccine.

V gene TRBV4-2 combines with J gene TRBJ1-3; D might be TRBD1 (5 bases). The CDR3 spans 17 residues. Germline CDR1 reads LGHNA; CDR2 reads YNFKEQ. The ends were cut back, 2 bases at V and 0 bases at J, with 14 bases in the middle. CDR3 amino acids: CASSQRATGTSGNTIYF. Here the CDR3 DNA reads TGTGCCAGCAGCCAACGAGCCACAGGAACCTCTGGAAACACCATATATTTT.

The chain links TRBV7-8 to TRBJ1-1; the D is unclear. V lost 5 bases to trimming and J lost 8 bases, with 15 bases between them. This CDR3 is built from 13 residues. The germline V gene encodes CDR1 SGHVS and CDR2 FQNEAQ. For the CDR3, the DNA is TGTGCCAGCAGCAGGACCCGGGATTACGAAGCTTTCTTT. Amino acid sequence: CASSRTRDYEAFF.

The rearrangement links TRBV18 to TRBJ1-1, with D maybe TRBD1 (5 bases). The length of the CDR3 is 16 residues. V was shortened by 2 bases and J by 4 bases, with 17 bases between the two germline ends. CDR1 and CDR2 (germline): KGHSH, LQKENI. CDR3 protein: CASSPFEIGAGTEAFF. CDR3 in DNA: TGTGCCAGCTCACCATTCGAAATCGGGGCCGGCACTGAAGCTTTCTTT.

The chain joins TRBV2 to TRBJ1-3; 7 bases align to TRBD1. Germline-derived CDR1 and CDR2 are SNHLY and FYNNEI. V was clipped by 6 bases and J by 8 bases; unmatched bases: 10. The CDR3 covers 14 residues. CDR3 sequence (DNA): TGTGCCAGCAGATGGGGACAGTTCCAGGACACCATATATTTT. Translated, it gives CASRWGQFQDTIYF. The complete variable domain, with remaining parts taken from reference TRBV2 and TRBJ1-3, reads EPEVTQTPSHQVTQMGQEVILRCVPISNHLYFYWYRQILGQKVEFLVSFYNNEISEKSEIFDDQFSVERPDGSNFTLKIRSTKLEDSAMYFCASRWGQFQDTIYFGEGSWLTVV.

The rearrangement links TRBV2 to TRBJ2-3; D is possibly TRBD2 (5 bases). Germline CDR1 reads SNHLY; CDR2 reads FYNNEI. This CDR3 contains 12 residues. Trimming shortened V by 7 bases and J by 1 base, and 6 bases separated the two germline ends. CDR3 DNA: TGTGCCAGCACGAGGGGCACAGATACGCAGTATTTT. This gives the protein CASTRGTDTQYF.

V gene TRBV7-9 combines with J gene TRBJ2-5; a weak D match, TRBD1 (5 bases). Per germline, CDR1 SEHNR and CDR2 FQNEAQ (reference sequence). This CDR3 has 16 amino acids. Trimming removed 3 bases from V and 3 bases from J, with 17 bases in between. DNA for the CDR3: TGTGCCAGCAGCTTGATGCCTCAGGGATTGGAAGAGACCCAGTACTTC. It encodes CASSLMPQGLEETQYF. The whole variable domain, filled in from reference TRBV7-9 and TRBJ2-5, reads DTGVSQNPRHKITKRGQNVTFRCDPISEHNRLYWYRQTLGQGPEFLTYFQNEAQLEKSRLLSDRFSAERPKGSFSTLEIQRTEQGDSAMYLCASSLMPQGLEETQYFGPGTRLLVL.

This clone was counted a single time. This chain joins TRBV10-1 and TRBJ2-7; 7 bases line up with TRBD1. Germline loops: CDR1 WNHNN, CDR2 SYGVQD (reference sequence). This CDR3 is 14 amino acids long. V shed 4 bases and J 2 bases; nucleotides not matched to a gene: 5. In nucleotides, the CDR3 is TGCGCCAGCAGTGCCCGACAGGGAACCTACGAGCAGTACTTC. Translation gives CASSARQGTYEQYF.

The V call is TRBV6-5, the J call TRBJ1-4; D possibly corresponds to TRBD1 (6 bases). The CDR3 is made up of 16 amino acids. Germline CDR1 reads MNHEY; CDR2 reads SVGAGI. V was clipped by 4 bases and J by 0 bases, with 12 bases between them. In DNA form, the CDR3 reads TGTGCCAGCAGTTTCAGGGGACATGCAACTAATGAAAAACTGTTTTTT. Residues: CASSFRGHATNEKLFF.

This sequence joins TRBV4-2 and TRBJ2-5; a weak D match, TRBD1 (6 bases). The CDR3 length is 14 residues. Trimming took off 5 bases at V and 1 base at J, with 11 bases between the two ends. Germline V gene data show CDR1 as LGHNA and CDR2 as YNFKEQ. CDR3 in DNA: TGTGCCAGCAGCATGGGGACATTCCAAGAGACCCAGTACTTC. It codes for CASSMGTFQETQYF.

This clone showed up just once. The rearrangement uses TRBV2 and TRBJ1-6; D perhaps matches TRBD1 (6 bases). Germline CDR1 and CDR2: SNHLY and FYNNEI. V was clipped by 8 bases and J by 7 bases, with 9 bases between them. This CDR3 is built from 12 residues. The CDR3 region is CASGQGNSPLHF. CDR3 sequence (DNA): TGTGCCAGCGGGCAGGGGAATTCACCCCTCCACTTT.

In its sample, this clone was seen a few times. The chain links TRBV5-4 to TRBJ2-7; a weak D match, TRBD2 (6 bases). The germline V and J ends were trimmed by 4 bases and 1 base, with 18 bases remaining between them. Germline V lookup: CDR1 SGHNT, CDR2 YYREEE (reference sequence). The CDR3 totals 16 residues. The CDR3 DNA reads TGTGCCAGCAGCCCACTGGGCGGGGCGACTTCCTACGAGCAGTACTTC. Its protein product is CASSPLGGATSYEQYF.

The chain carries TRBV18 and TRBJ1-1; 7 nucleotides align to TRBD1. V shed 2 bases and J 2 bases; nucleotides not matched to a gene: 11. The CDR3 contains 17 residues. Germline V gives CDR1 KGHSH, CDR2 LQKENI. In nucleotides, the CDR3 is TGTGCCAGCTCACCAAGAACCCGGGACAGCTTAAACACTGAAGCTTTCTTT. Its protein product is CASSPRTRDSLNTEAFF.

The J gene is TRBJ2-1, the V gene TRBV7-3, with 7 bases lining up with TRBD2. Germline CDR1 reads SGHTA; CDR2 reads FQGTGA. The CDR3 has 15 amino acids. Losses at the gene ends were 0 bases for V and 9 bases for J; bases not matched to a gene: 8. The DNA for the CDR3 is TGTGCCAGCAGCTTAACATATTCTGCGGGGGTTGAGCAGTTCTTC. Protein product: CASSLTYSAGVEQFF.

The V gene is TRBV7-9, the J gene TRBJ2-2, with 11 bases aligning to TRBD2. Germline V gene sequence: CDR1 SEHNR, CDR2 FQNEAQ (reference sequence). The CDR3 is 15 amino acids. V trimming: 4 bases; J trimming: 4 bases; junction bases outside the gene matches: 2. CDR3 nucleotide sequence: TGTGCCAGCAGCTCCGGGACTAGCGGCACCGGGGAGCTGTTTTTT. Translating gives CASSSGTSGTGELFF.

The CDR3 DNA follows: TGTGCCAGCAGCCGGACAGGGGGGAGCAATCAGCCCCAGCATTTT. Residues: CASSRTGGSNQPQHF. The chain is built from TRBV11-2 and TRBJ1-5, with 10 bases aligning to TRBD1. V shed 5 bases, J shed 1 base, and the junction held 2 bases outside the gene matches. Germline CDR1 is SGHAT and CDR2 is FQNNGV. The CDR3 length is 15 residues.

This clone was counted once. The CDR3 spells CSVEEVKNTEAFF. Written as DNA, the CDR3 is TGCAGCGTTGAAGAGGTGAAGAACACTGAAGCTTTCTTT. The gene calls are TRBV29-1 and TRBJ1-1; the D is unclear. From germline, CDR1 is SQVTM and CDR2 ANQGSEA. Trimming left V 0 bases short and J 1 base short, with 6 bases between. The CDR3 loop spans 13 amino acids. The variable domain in full, with the rest retrieved from reference TRBV29-1 and TRBJ1-1, is SAVISQKPSRDICQRGTSLTIQCQVDSQVTMMFWYRQQPGQSLTLIATANQGSEATYESGFVIDKFPISRPNLTFSTLTVSNMSPEDSSIYLCSVEEVKNTEAFFGQGTRLTVV.

J is TRBJ2-2 and V is TRBV19; 7 nucleotides line up with TRBD1. CDR3 length: 15 amino acids. V lost 4 bases and J lost 2; bases outside the gene matches: 4. Germline CDR1 is LNHDA and CDR2 is SQIVND (reference sequence). The CDR3 DNA follows: TGTGCCAGTAGTAGGGGGACAGAAAACACCGGGGAGCTGTTTTTT. This translates into CASSRGTENTGELFF. Full variable domain (rest looked up from reference TRBV19 and TRBJ2-2): DGGITQSPKYLFRKEGQNVTLSCEQNLNHDAMYWYRQDPGQGLRLIYYSQIVNDFQKGDIAEGYSVSREKKESFPLTVTSAQKNPTAFYLCASSRGTENTGELFFGEGSRLTVL.

This rearrangement joins TRBV3-1 (or the pseudogene TRBV3-2) to TRBJ2-5; 7 bases align to TRBD1. Germline loops: CDR1 LGHDT, CDR2 YNNKEL (reference sequence). This CDR3 has 16 amino acids. With V trimmed by 2 bases and J by 5 bases, 11 bases remained unmatched. The CDR3 DNA reads as TGTGCCAGCAGCCAAAGGTCGAGGGGGCTCGATGAGACCCAGTACTTC. As protein: CASSQRSRGLDETQYF.

The chain combines TRBV7-3 with TRBJ1-2, with a weak D call TRBD1 (6 bases). The germline V gene encodes CDR1 SGHTA and CDR2 FQGTGA. The length of the CDR3 is 13 residues. V was clipped by 5 bases and J by 6 bases, with 13 bases between them. The CDR3 loop is CASSQDRYDGYTF. CDR3 nucleotide sequence: TGTGCCAGCAGCCAGGACAGATATGATGGCTACACCTTC. The variable domain in full, with the rest retrieved from reference TRBV7-3 and TRBJ1-2, is GAGVSQTPSNKVTEKGKYVELRCDPISGHTALYWYRQSLGQGPEFLIYFQGTGAADDSGLPNDRFFAVRPEGSVSTLKIQRTERGDSAVYLCASSQDRYDGYTFGSGTRLTVV.

The rearrangement joins TRBV18 to TRBJ2-3; D is ambiguous. Trimming cost V 3 bases and J 7 bases, with 11 bases left between them. Germline lookup yields CDR1 KGHSH and CDR2 LQKENI. The CDR3 has 13 residues. The CDR3 DNA reads as TGTGCCAGCTCACCCGGGTATGGAAATACGCAGTATTTT. This translates into CASSPGYGNTQYF.

This clone appeared a few times. The chain recombines TRBV7-6 with TRBJ2-7; possible D gene TRBD2, 5 bases. The ends were cut back, 5 bases at V and 2 bases at J, with 13 bases in the middle. This CDR3 is built from 14 residues. Germline CDR1 and CDR2: SGHVS and FNYEAQ. For the CDR3, the DNA is TGTGCCAGCAGCCCGTACAGCGGCCCCTACGAGCAGTACTTC. This gives the protein CASSPYSGPYEQYF.

The V gene is TRBV18, the J gene TRBJ1-1, with 7 bases fitting TRBD1. The length of the CDR3 is 15 residues. Per germline, CDR1 KGHSH and CDR2 LQKENI. V lost 2 bases, J lost 1 base, and 4 bases stayed unmatched. The CDR3 DNA reads as TGTGCCAGCTCACCAACCAAGGGGGCGAACACTGAAGCTTTCTTT. This translates into CASSPTKGANTEAFF.

V and J are TRBV6-4 and TRBJ2-2; 9 positions agree with TRBD1. V lost 6 bases to trimming and J lost 7 bases; unmatched junction nucleotides: 6. The CDR3 extends over 14 amino acids. CDR1 and CDR2 from the germline V gene are MRHNA and SNTAGT. The CDR3 region is CASRRDRAVGELFF. CDR3 nucleotide sequence: TGTGCCAGCAGGAGGGACAGGGCGGTCGGGGAGCTGTTTTTT.

In this sample, this clone turned up a few times. The chain joins TRBV18 to TRBJ2-3, with D uncertain. The CDR3 length is 13 residues. Trimming stripped 5 bases from V and 0 bases from J, with 6 bases between. Germline loops: CDR1 KGHSH, CDR2 LQKENI. CDR3 protein: CASSFSSTDTQYF. CDR3 sequence (DNA): TGTGCCAGCTCATTTTCTAGCACAGATACGCAGTATTTT.

The CDR3 spells CASSFQGPNEKLFF. CDR3 sequence (DNA): TGTGCCAGCAGCTTCCAGGGTCCTAATGAAAAACTGTTTTTT. The V and J genes are TRBV7-8 and TRBJ1-4; a possible D gene is TRBD1 (5 bases). The germline V gene encodes CDR1 SGHVS and CDR2 FQNEAQ. CDR3 length: 14 amino acids. V was pared by 3 bases and J by 3 bases, with 8 bases between.

V and J are TRBV2 and TRBJ2-2; 7 positions match TRBD2. The germline V gene encodes CDR1 SNHLY and CDR2 FYNNEI. Trimming cost V 7 bases and J 6 bases; bases outside gene matches: 8. This CDR3 has 14 residues. The CDR3 sequence: CASMSLGRAGELFF. DNA for the CDR3: TGTGCCAGCATGAGCCTGGGGAGGGCCGGGGAGCTGTTTTTT.

This clone came up a few times. The chain uses TRBV7-9 and TRBJ1-5, with a weak D call TRBD1 (6 bases). The CDR3 has 16 amino acids. In germline, CDR1 is SEHNR, CDR2 FQNEAQ (reference sequence). The V end lost 8 bases, the J end lost 0 bases, and 17 bases lay between the germline ends. The CDR3 sequence is CASGRSGRGSNQPQHF. CDR3 in DNA: TGTGCCAGCGGAAGATCGGGCAGGGGTAGCAATCAGCCCCAGCATTTT.

The V and J genes are TRBV5-1 and TRBJ2-1, with D perhaps TRBD1 or TRBD2 (6 bases each). The V gene lost 9 bases and the J gene lost 2 bases, with 12 bases spanning the gap. The CDR3 is made up of 13 amino acids. CDR1 and CDR2 from the germline V gene are SGHRS and YFSETQ. Here the CDR3 DNA reads TGCGCCACCCCGGGGGCCCCCTACAATGAGCAGTTCTTC. It is translated as CATPGAPYNEQFF.

V gene TRBV4-1 combines with J gene TRBJ1-1, with a tentative D call TRBD1 (5 bases). V lost 3 bases and J 0 bases, leaving 11 bases between the germline ends. The CDR3 loop spans 15 amino acids. CDR1 is MGHRA, CDR2 YSYEKL, per germline. The chain's CDR3 is CASSQTGTLNTEAFF. The CDR3 nucleotides are TGCGCCAGCAGCCAGACCGGGACGCTGAACACTGAAGCTTTCTTT.